These T cell receptor beta chains were read from a single sample in a study of cytomegalovirus exposure and HLA in healthy donors. The table came from immunoSEQ multiplex PCR; TCRdb's copy has only in-frame clones and leaves some out. The top ten clones hold around 0.92% of a sample with about 300,000 clones, roughly 90% of them seen once. The sequenced sample consisted of PBMCs. The receptor source for this set is a woman younger than 35 in good health and CMV-seronegative. Both conserved end residues are part of each CDR3. A D gene is named only where the DNA matches it firmly. The size field is filled for only some rows; it gives once, few, many or a size class.

d_gene	abundance	v_gene	j_gene	CDR3aa	CDR3nt
TRBD1	-	TRBV6-4	TRBJ1-2	CASSDSGTGDGYTF	TGTGCCAGCAGTGACAGCGGGACAGGGGACGGCTACACCTTC
-	-	TRBV28	TRBJ1-6	CASRYSNSPLHF	TGTGCCAGCAGATACAGTAATTCACCCCTCCACTTT
-	-	TRBV6-5	TRBJ1-1	CASTDSLYMNTEAFF	TGTGCCAGCACGGACAGCTTATACATGAACACTGAAGCTTTCTTT
TRBD1	-	TRBV4-3	TRBJ1-4	CASSQKQGASEKLFF	TGCGCCAGCAGCCAGAAACAGGGGGCTAGTGAAAAACTGTTTTTT
-	-	TRBV11-2	TRBJ1-2	CASSSLGPQFYYGYTF	TGTGCCAGCAGCTCCCTGGGCCCACAGTTCTACTATGGCTACACCTTC
TRBD2	-	TRBV10-3	TRBJ2-6	CAISEPAGASGANVLTF	TGTGCCATCAGTGAGCCAGCGGGAGCGAGCGGGGCCAACGTCCTGACTTTC
TRBD1	-	TRBV9	TRBJ2-7	CASSVAGQGASEQYF	TGTGCCAGCAGCGTTGCGGGACAGGGGGCGTCCGAGCAGTACTTC
TRBD1	-	TRBV6-1	TRBJ1-2	CASSESDRGGYTF	TGTGCCAGCAGTGAATCGGACAGGGGAGGCTACACCTTC
-	-	TRBV15	TRBJ2-2	CATSRDRGDRSELPGELFF	TGTGCCACCAGCAGAGACAGGGGAGATAGGTCGGAACTCCCCGGGGAGCTGTTTTTT
TRBD2	once	TRBV2	TRBJ2-3	CASSDLAGSTDTQYF	TGTGCCAGCAGTGATTTAGCGGGGAGCACAGATACGCAGTATTTT
TRBD1	-	TRBV28	TRBJ2-7	CASSGTGAFSYEQYF	TGTGCCAGCAGTGGGACAGGGGCGTTCTCCTACGAGCAGTACTTC
-	-	TRBV11-2	TRBJ2-2	CASSSLEANTGELFF	TGTGCCAGCAGCTCCTTAGAAGCGAACACCGGGGAGCTGTTTTTT
-	-	TRBV6-1	TRBJ1-2	CASREARGNYGYTF	TGTGCCAGCCGGGAGGCAAGGGGGAACTATGGCTACACCTTC